One and the same sample provided the 22 T cell receptor beta chains below, sequenced in a study of T-cell memory formation after mild COVID-19. TCRdb processed the 5' RACE reads anew with MiXCR; each CDR3 protein has one entry. The top ten clones hold approximately 20% of a sample with about 270,000 distinct CDR3 sequences, 16% of them seen once. Sequencing was performed on PBMCs or a T cell subset sorted from them (not recorded which). All receptors come from a man aged 18 to 29 who had mild COVID-19 (a few samples of this study predate the infection). Cell type and time point are not known.

This clonotype came up a few times. This sequence joins TRBV7-2 and TRBJ1-6, with D perhaps matching TRBD1 (6 bases). The CDR3 is 15 amino acids. Trimming shortened V by 5 bases and J by 11 bases, and 19 bases separated the two germline ends. The germline CDR1 and CDR2 sequences are SGHTA and FQGNSA. The CDR3 DNA reads TGTGCCAGCAGCCCACAGGGCGGCGGGGGTACACCCCTCCACTTT. It is translated as CASSPQGGGGTPLHF.

The chain employs TRBV6-1 and TRBJ1-2; D is unresolved. CDR1 is MNHNS, CDR2 SASEGT, per germline. The CDR3 contains 13 residues. V dropped 1 base and J dropped 3 bases, with 6 bases sitting between them. This CDR3 is CASSEGSYYGYTF. Written as DNA, the CDR3 is TGTGCCAGCAGTGAAGGCAGCTACTATGGCTACACCTTC.

This clonotype was counted only a few times. The chain couples TRBV29-1 to TRBJ2-5; 14 bases are shared with TRBD2. The CDR3 extends over 16 amino acids. V shed 2 bases, J shed 4 bases, and the junction held 6 bases outside the gene matches. Germline lookup yields CDR1 SQVTM and CDR2 ANQGSEA. CDR3 region: CSVEPGLAGGVETQYF. The CDR3, as DNA: TGCAGCGTTGAACCCGGACTAGCGGGGGGTGTAGAGACCCAGTACTTC. Based on the CDR3 plus reference TRBV29-1 and TRBJ2-5, the full variable domain is SAVISQKPSRDICQRGTSLTIQCQVDSQVTMMFWYRQQPGQSLTLIATANQGSEATYESGFVIDKFPISRPNLTFSTLTVSNMSPEDSSIYLCSVEPGLAGGVETQYFGPGTRLLVL.

The gene calls are TRBV5-1 and TRBJ2-1; 9 bases are shared with TRBD1. J lost 7 bases, V lost 2 bases, and 13 bases had no gene match. CDR3 length equals 17 residues. The germline V gene has CDR1 SGHRS and CDR2 YFSETQ. Here the CDR3 reads CASSLAQGAQSINEQFF. The CDR3 DNA reads TGCGCCAGCAGCTTAGCACAGGGGGCGCAAAGTATTAATGAGCAGTTCTTC.

For the CDR3, the DNA is TGTGCCAGCAGCCAAGGGGGACTCCCAAGTTCAGATACGCAGTATTTT. Translation: CASSQGGLPSSDTQYF. V gene TRBV3-1 combines with J gene TRBJ2-3; the D gene is possibly TRBD2 (6 bases). The CDR3 totals 16 residues. Germline lookup yields CDR1 LGHDT and CDR2 YNNKEL (reference sequence). V lost 1 base to trimming and J lost 4 bases, with 15 bases between them.

This clonotype has a handful of counts. The V and J genes are TRBV7-9 and TRBJ2-5; 7 bases line up with TRBD1. This CDR3 region has 13 residues. V dropped 7 bases and J dropped 5; count of bases not matched to a gene: 7. Germline assignment: CDR1 SEHNR and CDR2 FQNEAQ (reference sequence). The CDR3 DNA sequence: TGTGCCAGCACCGAAAGCAGGGGGGAGACCCAGTACTTC. It encodes CASTESRGETQYF.

This clonotype was observed a handful of times. The chain carries TRBV6-5 and TRBJ2-7; 7 bases line up with TRBD2. The V gene end was trimmed by 6 bases and the J gene end by 0 bases; junction bases not matched to a gene: 5. The CDR3 sequence is 14 residues long. From germline, CDR1 is MNHEY and CDR2 SVGAGI. The CDR3 nucleotides read TGTGCCAGCAGAGAGCGGGGCTACTCCTACGAGCAGTACTTC. Amino acids: CASRERGYSYEQYF.

This clonotype turned up a few times. The V gene is TRBV20-1, the J gene TRBJ2-7; the D is unclear. Per the germline V gene, CDR1 is DFQATT and CDR2 is SNEGSKA (reference sequence). This CDR3 has 11 residues. V was shortened by 3 bases and J by 5 bases, with 8 bases between the two germline ends. This CDR3 reads CSARWGNEQYF. DNA of the CDR3: TGCAGTGCTAGGTGGGGAAACGAGCAGTACTTC.

This clonotype came up a few times. This sequence joins TRBV4-1 and TRBJ2-6; D is perhaps TRBD1 (6 bases). V lost 3 bases and J lost 2, with 14 bases in between. CDR3 size: 17 residues. Germline CDR1 reads MGHRA; CDR2 reads YSYEKL. This CDR3 reads CASSQVLGAAGANVLTF. The DNA for the CDR3 is TGCGCCAGCAGCCAGGTCCTGGGGGCAGCTGGGGCCAACGTCCTGACTTTC.

The genes are TRBV3-1 and TRBJ1-4, with a tentative D call TRBD1 (5 bases). CDR1 LGHDT and CDR2 YNNKEL come from the germline V gene (reference sequence). The CDR3 is 13 residues long. The ends were cut back, 4 bases at V and 5 bases at J, with 8 bases in the middle. The CDR3 DNA reads as TGTGCCAGCAGCCGGGACTTAAATGAAAAACTGTTTTTT. Its protein is CASSRDLNEKLFF. The full variable domain, in which reference TRBV3-1 and TRBJ1-4 provide the parts outside the CDR3, is DTAVSQTPKYLVTQMGNDKSIKCEQNLGHDTMYWYKQDSKKFLKIMFSYNNKELIINETVPNRFSPKSPDKAHLNLHINSLELGDSAVYFCASSRDLNEKLFFGSGTQLSVL.

The chain employs TRBV7-9 and TRBJ2-2; tentatively, D is TRBD1 or TRBD2 (6 bases each). CDR1 and CDR2 from the germline V gene are SEHNR and FQNEAQ (reference sequence). V lost 5 bases and J lost 7, with 17 bases in between. This CDR3 is 15 amino acids long. The CDR3: CASSPPSGAGGELFF. The CDR3 DNA is TGTGCCAGCAGCCCTCCCTCGGGGGCGGGCGGGGAGCTGTTTTTT.

This clonotype showed up just a few times. The V call is TRBV12-3 or TRBV12-4, the J call TRBJ2-3; no definite D call. The CDR3 consists of 14 residues. The ends were cut back, 6 bases at V and 0 bases at J, with 10 bases in the middle. The CDR3 is CASRPSLSTDTQYF. The CDR3 coding sequence is TGTGCCAGCAGGCCCAGTCTTAGCACAGATACGCAGTATTTT.

This clonotype turned up a few times. This rearrangement joins TRBV12-3 or TRBV12-4 to TRBJ1-6, with D perhaps TRBD1 (5 bases). V lost 6 bases and J 1 base, leaving 13 bases between the germline ends. The CDR3 totals 16 residues. CDR3 nucleotide sequence: TGTGCCAGCAGGCCGGGGGGAGGGTCCTATAATTCACCCCTCCACTTT. Its translation is CASRPGGGSYNSPLHF.

This clonotype was seen repeatedly, ten times or more. V and J are TRBV7-9 and TRBJ2-7; D is unresolved. The CDR3 contains 11 residues. V gave up 5 bases and J gave up 7 bases, with 9 bases separating them. Germline CDR1 SEHNR, CDR2 FQNEAQ (reference sequence). This CDR3 reads CASSHELEQYF. The CDR3 region has the DNA TGTGCCAGCAGCCATGAGTTGGAGCAGTACTTC. The full variable domain, in which reference TRBV7-9 and TRBJ2-7 provide the parts outside the CDR3, is DTGVSQNPRHKITKRGQNVTFRCDPISEHNRLYWYRQTLGQGPEFLTYFQNEAQLEKSRLLSDRFSAERPKGSFSTLEIQRTEQGDSAMYLCASSHELEQYFGPGTRLTVT.

This clonotype was observed at least ten times. The chain combines TRBV7-2 with TRBJ2-3; D gene ambiguous. The germline V and J ends were trimmed by 8 bases and 4 bases, with 16 bases remaining between them. CDR3 size: 14 residues. The V gene's germline CDR1 is SGHTA and CDR2 FQGNSA. CDR3 nucleotide sequence: TGTGCCAGCCGCCCCCACACCCGGGCAGATACGCAGTATTTT. Its translation is CASRPHTRADTQYF.

Concerning this clonotype itself: A much more abundant neighbour one base away suggests this may be a read error. V is TRBV5-1 and J is TRBJ2-5; TRBD1 aligns across 9 bases. The V gene's germline CDR1 is SGHRS and CDR2 YFSETQ. This CDR3 contains 14 residues. With V trimmed by 3 bases and J by 4 bases, 4 bases remained unmatched. The CDR3 loop reads CASSSETGGETQYF. CDR3 coding DNA: TGCGCCAGCAGCTCCGAGACAGGGGGAGAGACCCAGTACTTC.

This sequence joins TRBV10-3 and TRBJ1-1; D ambiguous. The CDR3 extends over 11 amino acids. Trimming removed 9 bases from V and 0 bases from J, with 5 bases in between. CDR1 ENHRY and CDR2 SYGVKD come from the germline V gene. CDR3 region: CAIQVNTEAFF. CDR3 nucleotide sequence: TGTGCCATTCAGGTGAACACTGAAGCTTTCTTT.

The sample holds a few counts of this clonotype. V is TRBV19 and J is TRBJ2-1; 10 positions match TRBD2. Trimming took 3 bases from V and 6 from J; bases not matched to a gene: 5. The CDR3 consists of 15 residues. The germline V gene has CDR1 LNHDA and CDR2 SQIVND (reference sequence). The CDR3 spells CASSMGLAISNEQFF. Written as DNA, the CDR3 is TGTGCCAGTAGTATGGGACTAGCGATTAGCAATGAGCAGTTCTTC.

This clonotype has a count of ten or more. The V and J genes are TRBV25-1 and TRBJ1-1; TRBD1 agrees at 7 bases. CDR1 is MGHDK, CDR2 SYGVNS, per germline. CDR3 length equals 13 residues. Trimming took 10 bases from V and 0 from J; bases not matched to a gene: 5. CDR3 sequence (DNA): TGTGCCATAACAGGGGCCTTGAACACTGAAGCTTTCTTT. This codes for CAITGALNTEAFF.

The CDR3 protein is CASSPEFTGANVLTF. In DNA, the CDR3 is TGCGCCAGCAGCCCCGAATTCACTGGGGCCAACGTCCTGACTTTC. The rearrangement uses TRBV5-1 and TRBJ2-6; D call uncertain. The V end was cut by 4 bases, the J end by 2 bases, with 10 bases between. Germline CDR1 and CDR2: SGHRS and YFSETQ. The CDR3 consists of 15 residues.

The chain employs TRBV21-1 and TRBJ2-1; TRBD1, the D gene given by the table, was not confirmed from the DNA. TRBV21-1 represents a pseudogene. This CDR3 is built from 14 residues. The CDR3 DNA reads TGTGCCAGCAGCGGGGGGTTCCTCTACAATGAGCAGTTCTTC. It translates to CASSGGFLYNEQFF.

The V and J genes are TRBV4-1 and TRBJ1-2; D is ambiguous. Trimming shortened V by 4 bases and J by 8 bases, and 14 bases separated the two germline ends. There are 13 residues in the CDR3. Germline loops: CDR1 MGHRA, CDR2 YSYEKL. The CDR3 here is CASSPVLRGGYTF. The CDR3, as DNA: TGCGCCAGCAGCCCCGTGTTGCGGGGAGGCTACACCTTC.